These T cell receptor beta chains were read from a single sample in a study of blood T cell repertoires in COVID-19. Sequencing used immunoSEQ multiplex PCR; TCRdb keeps in-frame clones, though not all of them. The table includes more than 200,000 clones, 80% to 90% detected once. Sequenced material: PBMCs or T cells enriched from blood (not recorded which). The receptors stem from a woman aged 25-40 years who had been exposed to COVID-19. Both conserved end residues are part of each CDR3. The D gene is left open where the match is weak. Only part of the rows carry a size: once, few, many, or a class if the clone is expanded.

CDR3 DNA: TGTGCCAGCAGTGAAGTGGGCTTCAACACTGAAGCTTTCTTT
CDR3 protein: CASSEVGFNTEAFF
D gene: NA
J gene: TRBJ1-1
clone size: NA
V gene: TRBV2

CDR3 DNA: TGTGCCAGCAGCTCACAACCCCGGGACAGGGGGGCCTACGAGCAGTACTTC
CDR3 protein: CASSSQPRDRGAYEQYF
D gene: TRBD1
J gene: TRBJ2-7
clone size: NA
V gene: TRBV11-2

CDR3 DNA: TGTGCCAGTAGACGGGAAGAGACCCAGTACTTC
CDR3 protein: CASRREETQYF
D gene: NA
J gene: TRBJ2-5
clone size: NA
V gene: TRBV19

CDR3 DNA: TGCGCCAGCAGCTTAACTAGCGGGGATTACAATGAGCAGTTCTTC
CDR3 protein: CASSLTSGDYNEQFF
D gene: TRBD2
J gene: TRBJ2-1
clone size: few
V gene: TRBV5-1

CDR3 DNA: TGTGCCAGCAGCTTTTTACCGGGACTAGCGGGCACAGATACGCAGTATTTT
CDR3 protein: CASSFLPGLAGTDTQYF
D gene: TRBD2
J gene: TRBJ2-3
clone size: NA
V gene: TRBV7-6

CDR3 DNA: TGTGCCACCCCGAAAGAAGGGGGGGATATTGAGACCCAGTACTTC
CDR3 protein: CATPKEGGDIETQYF
D gene: NA
J gene: TRBJ2-5
clone size: NA
V gene: TRBV21-1

CDR3 DNA: TGTGCCAGCAGCCAAGACGGGGGATACTACGAGCAGTACTTC
CDR3 protein: CASSQDGGYYEQYF
D gene: NA
J gene: TRBJ2-7
clone size: few
V gene: TRBV3-1/TRBV3-2

CDR3 DNA: TGTGCCAGCAGCCAAGAGGGGCAGATCTCTGGAAACACCATATATTTT
CDR3 protein: CASSQEGQISGNTIYF
D gene: NA
J gene: TRBJ1-3
clone size: once
V gene: TRBV3-1/TRBV3-2

CDR3 DNA: TGTGCCAGCAGCAAACAGGGGACCACTGAAGCTTTCTTT
CDR3 protein: CASSKQGTTEAFF
D gene: TRBD1
J gene: TRBJ1-1
clone size: NA
V gene: TRBV7-3

CDR3 DNA: TGTGCCACCAGCAGAGGACTAGCGGGAGAACCCCGGTACTTC
CDR3 protein: CATSRGLAGEPRYF
D gene: TRBD2
J gene: TRBJ2-7
clone size: NA
V gene: TRBV15

CDR3 DNA: TGTGCCAGCAGCTTGGGGCAGGGGGGAACCTACGAGCAGTACTTC
CDR3 protein: CASSLGQGGTYEQYF
D gene: NA
J gene: TRBJ2-7
clone size: NA
V gene: TRBV5-5

CDR3 DNA: TGCAGCGCGAAGCCCGGGACACTCACTGAAGCTTTCTTT
CDR3 protein: CSAKPGTLTEAFF
D gene: NA
J gene: TRBJ1-1
clone size: NA
V gene: TRBV29-1

CDR3 DNA: TGTGCCAGTACCACAGCAATTAGCAATCAGCCCCAGCATTTT
CDR3 protein: CASTTAISNQPQHF
D gene: NA
J gene: TRBJ1-5
clone size: NA
V gene: TRBV19

CDR3 DNA: TGTGCCAGCAGTTACTCCGGGGTTTCGCCCTATGGCTACACCTTC
CDR3 protein: CASSYSGVSPYGYTF
D gene: NA
J gene: TRBJ1-2
clone size: NA
V gene: TRBV6-5

CDR3 DNA: TGTGCCAGCACACAGGGGGGCCCCAATGAGCAGTTCTTC
CDR3 protein: CASTQGGPNEQFF
D gene: TRBD1
J gene: TRBJ2-1
clone size: NA
V gene: TRBV27

CDR3 DNA: TGTGCCAGCAGCCAAGGGACTAGCGGAGCCTACAATGAGCAGTTCTTC
CDR3 protein: CASSQGTSGAYNEQFF
D gene: TRBD2
J gene: TRBJ2-1
clone size: NA
V gene: TRBV4-2

CDR3 DNA: TGTGCCAGCAGCTCCAATAGCAGGGGATCTGGGGCCAACGTCCTGACTTTC
CDR3 protein: CASSSNSRGSGANVLTF
D gene: NA
J gene: TRBJ2-6
clone size: NA
V gene: TRBV7-9

CDR3 DNA: TGTGCCAGCACAGCTTCGGGAGGGAACACCGGGGAGCTGTTTTTT
CDR3 protein: CASTASGGNTGELFF
D gene: TRBD2
J gene: TRBJ2-2
clone size: NA
V gene: TRBV7-6

CDR3 DNA: TGTGCCAGCAATACAGGGGCGGTGAACACTGAAGCTTTCTTT
CDR3 protein: CASNTGAVNTEAFF
D gene: TRBD1
J gene: TRBJ1-1
clone size: NA
V gene: TRBV6-5

CDR3 DNA: TGTGCCAGCAGCCTAGGGACACCCTGGGAAGCCTATAATTCACCCCTCCACTTT
CDR3 protein: CASSLGTPWEAYNSPLHF
D gene: NA
J gene: TRBJ1-6
clone size: few
V gene: TRBV5-5

CDR3 DNA: TGCGCCAGCAGCTCCACCCACATAGCGGGAGGTTTCAATGAGCAGTTCTTC
CDR3 protein: CASSSTHIAGGFNEQFF
D gene: TRBD2
J gene: TRBJ2-1
clone size: NA
V gene: TRBV5-1

CDR3 DNA: TGCGCCAGCAGCTTGGACAGGTCGAACGGCTACACCTTC
CDR3 protein: CASSLDRSNGYTF
D gene: NA
J gene: TRBJ1-2
clone size: NA
V gene: TRBV5-1

CDR3 DNA: TGTGCCAGCAGCTTAGGCCAGGGTATTACAGATACGCAGTATTTT
CDR3 protein: CASSLGQGITDTQYF
D gene: NA
J gene: TRBJ2-3
clone size: NA
V gene: TRBV11-2

CDR3 DNA: TGCGCCAGCAGCCCGGACAGGCAAGAGACCCAGTACTTC
CDR3 protein: CASSPDRQETQYF
D gene: TRBD1
J gene: TRBJ2-5
clone size: NA
V gene: TRBV5-1

CDR3 DNA: TGCAGTGCTAGTATAGCGGGGAACACCGGGGAGCTGTTTTTT
CDR3 protein: CSASIAGNTGELFF
D gene: TRBD2
J gene: TRBJ2-2
clone size: NA
V gene: TRBV20-1

CDR3 DNA: TGTGCCAGCAGCGGCAAAATTACGACAGGGCACTCTGGAAACACCATATATTTT
CDR3 protein: CASSGKITTGHSGNTIYF
D gene: TRBD1
J gene: TRBJ1-3
clone size: NA
V gene: TRBV9

CDR3 DNA: TGCGCCAGCAGCCAACGCAAGGGACAGGGACACTACAATGAGCAGTTCTTC
CDR3 protein: CASSQRKGQGHYNEQFF
D gene: TRBD1
J gene: TRBJ2-1
clone size: NA
V gene: TRBV4-1

CDR3 DNA: TGTGCCAGCTCACCAGGGGGGACGGGGACTGAAGCTTTCTTT
CDR3 protein: CASSPGGTGTEAFF
D gene: NA
J gene: TRBJ1-1
clone size: NA
V gene: TRBV18

CDR3 DNA: TGTGCCAGTAGTGCCCTAGCGGGAGGATCATACGAGCAGTACTTC
CDR3 protein: CASSALAGGSYEQYF
D gene: TRBD2
J gene: TRBJ2-7
clone size: NA
V gene: TRBV19

CDR3 DNA: TGTGCCAGCAGTGACTCGAAAATTAGAGGGGGCAATTCACCCCTCCACTTT
CDR3 protein: CASSDSKIRGGNSPLHF
D gene: TRBD1
J gene: TRBJ1-6
clone size: NA
V gene: TRBV6-4

CDR3 DNA: TGTGCCAGTAGTATTGTACTCCCCCGGTACAATGAGCAGTTCTTC
CDR3 protein: CASSIVLPRYNEQFF
D gene: NA
J gene: TRBJ2-1
clone size: NA
V gene: TRBV19

CDR3 DNA: TGTGCCAGCAGTTTCAACAGGGGATTGAACACTGAAGCTTTCTTT
CDR3 protein: CASSFNRGLNTEAFF
D gene: TRBD1
J gene: TRBJ1-1
clone size: NA
V gene: TRBV28

CDR3 DNA: TGCGCCAGCAGCCCGGGATTCCAAGAGACCCAGTACTTC
CDR3 protein: CASSPGFQETQYF
D gene: NA
J gene: TRBJ2-5
clone size: once
V gene: TRBV4-1

CDR3 DNA: TGTGCCAGCAGTTACTCCCCCGGGGGCGAGCAGTACTTC
CDR3 protein: CASSYSPGGEQYF
D gene: NA
J gene: TRBJ2-7
clone size: NA
V gene: TRBV6-5

CDR3 DNA: TGTGCCAGCAGCGTAGACGGGGATAGCAATCAGCCCCAGCATTTT
CDR3 protein: CASSVDGDSNQPQHF
D gene: NA
J gene: TRBJ1-5
clone size: NA
V gene: TRBV2

CDR3 DNA: TGTGCCAGCAGTGTAGACAGGGCGTCTGATGGCTACACCTTC
CDR3 protein: CASSVDRASDGYTF
D gene: TRBD1
J gene: TRBJ1-2
clone size: few
V gene: TRBV2

CDR3 DNA: TGTGCCAGCAGTTTAGGGGGGGCCGACTCCTACGAGCAGTACTTC
CDR3 protein: CASSLGGADSYEQYF
D gene: NA
J gene: TRBJ2-7
clone size: NA
V gene: TRBV28

CDR3 DNA: TGTGCCAGCAGTCCGTGGACTGGGTTGGAGGAGCAGTACTTC
CDR3 protein: CASSPWTGLEEQYF
D gene: NA
J gene: TRBJ2-7
clone size: NA
V gene: TRBV27

CDR3 DNA: TGTGCCAGCAGTCGCGGGGAGACCCAGTACTTC
CDR3 protein: CASSRGETQYF
D gene: NA
J gene: TRBJ2-5
clone size: NA
V gene: TRBV6-5

CDR3 DNA: TGTGCCAGCAGCGGGACAGGGGGCAAGCCTCTCTTTGGGGCCAACGTCCTGACTTTC
CDR3 protein: CASSGTGGKPLFGANVLTF
D gene: TRBD1
J gene: TRBJ2-6
clone size: once
V gene: TRBV9

CDR3 DNA: TGTGCCAGCAGCTTACGACAGGGTCGGCAGCCCCAGCATTTT
CDR3 protein: CASSLRQGRQPQHF
D gene: TRBD1
J gene: TRBJ1-5
clone size: NA
V gene: TRBV5-6

CDR3 DNA: TGTGCCAGCAGCTTAAATCCGTCACAGGGGCACCCTCAGCCCCAGCATTTT
CDR3 protein: CASSLNPSQGHPQPQHF
D gene: TRBD1
J gene: TRBJ1-5
clone size: few
V gene: TRBV7-6

CDR3 DNA: TGTGCCAGCAGCTTTGGCAGCACAGATACGCAGTATTTT
CDR3 protein: CASSFGSTDTQYF
D gene: NA
J gene: TRBJ2-3
clone size: NA
V gene: TRBV7-9

CDR3 DNA: TGTGCCAGCTCACCTCTGGGCAGGGAGGACGGCTACACCTTC
CDR3 protein: CASSPLGREDGYTF
D gene: NA
J gene: TRBJ1-2
clone size: NA
V gene: TRBV18

CDR3 DNA: TGTGCCAGCAGTGAAGCGCTGAGGACAGAGTATAATTCACCCCTCCACTTT
CDR3 protein: CASSEALRTEYNSPLHF
D gene: NA
J gene: TRBJ1-6
clone size: NA
V gene: TRBV2

CDR3 DNA: TGTGCCAGCAGTACCATAGCGCCGAGCTCCTACAATGAGCAGTTCTTC
CDR3 protein: CASSTIAPSSYNEQFF
D gene: NA
J gene: TRBJ2-1
clone size: NA
V gene: TRBV6-8

CDR3 DNA: TGTGCCACCAGCAGAGATCCACAGGGGGGAAACACCATATATTTT
CDR3 protein: CATSRDPQGGNTIYF
D gene: TRBD1
J gene: TRBJ1-3
clone size: few
V gene: TRBV15

CDR3 DNA: TGTGCCTGGAGTTATTCAGGGAGGGAGCAGTACTTC
CDR3 protein: CAWSYSGREQYF
D gene: NA
J gene: TRBJ2-7
clone size: NA
V gene: TRBV30

CDR3 DNA: TGTGCCAGCAGACCGACCGGGACACACATAACCGGGGAGCTGTTTTTT
CDR3 protein: CASRPTGTHITGELFF
D gene: NA
J gene: TRBJ2-2
clone size: NA
V gene: TRBV11-2

CDR3 DNA: TGTGCCAGCAGTGAGATAGCGGGAGTCCCCGAGCAGTACTTC
CDR3 protein: CASSEIAGVPEQYF
D gene: TRBD2
J gene: TRBJ2-7
clone size: NA
V gene: TRBV2

CDR3 DNA: TGTGCCAGCAGTTACGTGCGGGAGGATAATTCACCCCTCCACTTT
CDR3 protein: CASSYVREDNSPLHF
D gene: NA
J gene: TRBJ1-6
clone size: NA
V gene: TRBV6-5

CDR3 DNA: TGTGCCAGCAGCTTTGGTAGCGGGAGAACCGGGGAGCTGTTTTTT
CDR3 protein: CASSFGSGRTGELFF
D gene: TRBD2
J gene: TRBJ2-2
clone size: NA
V gene: TRBV5-4

CDR3 DNA: TGTGCCAGAACTAGCGGGAGGAGGAGGTCCCTCGCGAACACCGGGGAGCTGTTTTTT
CDR3 protein: CARTSGRRRSLANTGELFF
D gene: TRBD2
J gene: TRBJ2-2
clone size: NA
V gene: TRBV7-2